This TCR beta chain was sequenced for a study of shared clonotypes between healthy human individuals (dated by TCRdb to 2018 to 2020). With regard to the full study: The cohort comprised a couple of women and three men aged 18 to 49 years. For each donor, CD4 naive and CD4 memory were each run on three plates, CD8 naive on two plates, and CD8 memory on one plate. To estimate repertoire size and how much clonotypes are shared between individuals, the study performed deep sequencing of blood TCR repertoires from five healthy adults. To increase sequencing depth and limit assay-specific biases, TCR repertoire library preparation and sequencing were carried out by different laboratories using diverse techniques. Between about 0.8 and 9 billion PBMCs per donor were obtained by leukapheresis.

Spanning cysteine to phenylalanine, the CDR3 consists of 13 amino acids. Of all the DNA, just the CDR3 is kept, 39 bases in frame from base 1. V loses 4 bases, J loses 0 bases, and the germline ends lie 6 bases apart. CDR1 and CDR2, looked up from the germline V gene, are SGHRS and YFSETQ. Donors were healthy HIV-negative adults with no recently reported acute infections or vaccinations. Only Caucasian adults living in Nashville, Tennessee, USA were represented among the donors. CD4+ T cells were enriched by magnetic negative selection; naive cells were then positively selected on CD45RA, and the negative fraction formed the memory subset. Blood was obtained by leukapheresis, after which PBMCs were separated by Ficoll-Histopaque density gradient centrifugation and cryopreserved in liquid nitrogen vapor phase. Analytical flow cytometry was used to check the purity and quantity of every magnetically sorted T cell population. From each sorted fraction, genomic DNA was isolated and quantified by UV absorbance on a Nanodrop 2000c.

General study outcomes and caveats: Rarefaction of sorted-subset datasets indicated incomplete sequencing despite the large sequencing depth. Estimated clonotype richness was generally larger for naive than for memory subsets. Clonotypes shared by all four sorted-subset donors showed higher generation probabilities than non-shared clonotypes. Because the study included a small number of donors, the genetic and exposure-history diversity represented was limited. Only blood was sampled, and tissue TCR repertoires likely differ from those in blood. Roughly 5% of naive CD4, 3% to 4% of naive CD8, about 2.4% of memory CD4, and 0.4% of memory CD8 clonotypes were shared across several donors. Pairwise subsampling led to the expectation that sequencing depth would affect the degree of clonotype sharing among donors.

TCR CDR3 regions were amplified from genomic DNA by multiplex PCR using the deep immunoSEQ assay. Genomic DNA extracted from each cell subset was distributed evenly over all wells of several immunoSEQ 96-well plates, and each plate served as one replicate. For sorted subsets, approximately 190 ng genomic DNA, equal to 25,000 to 35,000 T cell genomes, was loaded into each replicate PCR. Purified libraries were quantified with a Qubit 3.0 fluorometer, sized on a Bioanalyzer 2100, and re-quantified with the KAPA Library Quantification kit. Every immunoSEQ 96-well plate was sequenced on a separate single-read 150-cycle Illumina NextSeq 550 flow cell. The published analysis was carried out like this. Because the immunoSEQ output included only junctional sequences and no quality scores, the filtering could not be the same as the filtering used for full-length reads. Sequences were annotated with PyIR, a Python wrapper for IgBLAST v1.9, using IMGT germline references to assign V/J genes and CDR3. Reads were removed for weak V/J assignments (E-value above 1e-6), missing CDR3, stop codons, out-of-frame junctions, or ambiguous translated residues. A V3J clonotype was defined by an identical inferred V gene, J gene, and CDR3 amino acid sequence. Percentage overlap between repertoires was computed as shared unique clonotypes divided by the size of the smaller repertoire. Three approaches were used to assess repertoire richness: RTK rarefaction, the Chao1 estimator, and Recon v2.1 estimates of unobserved clonotypes. Generation probabilities for all TCRbeta clonotypes obtained by the gDNA method from a few donors were computed using OLGA. TCRdb limited this immuneACCESS table to in-frame rearrangements with V and J called. A share of clones is missing; checked studies link under half to unresolved V genes, and the rest is unexplained. V and J calls and clone size are those listed in that table; D and trimming were worked out from the DNA. The sample profile shows about 600,000 clones; 97% of them were found once. The ten largest clones add up to about 0.06% of the sample.

On this clone: Its cognate antigen has yet to be identified. No qualities accompany the bases; no much larger clone lies one base away.

This receptor chain uses TRBV5-1 and TRBJ2-3; no D gene call is confident. This TCR was sampled from a woman in her thirties in good health. Sequenced: naive CD4+ T cells sorted from blood. The cell subset or site label for this specimen denotes: CD45RA+ positively selected. The CDR3 region: CASSKDSTDTQYF. The DNA sequence is TGCGCCAGCAGCAAGGACAGCACAGATACGCAGTATTTT.